These 22 T cell receptor beta chains were sequenced from one sample in a study of T cell repertoires in cytomegalovirus infection. MiXCR, applied by TCRdb to the reads, yields one record per CDR3 protein. Of approximately 76,000 distinct CDR3 sequences in the sample, roughly 3.6% were seen once. What was sequenced was PBMCs. The receptors stem from a human donor in good health (CMV status not recorded). Some clones in this sample may be carry-over from other donors' samples.

This clonotype was counted many times. The chain recombines TRBV7-6 with TRBJ2-3, with a possible D match to TRBD1 (5 bases). V was cut by 5 bases and J by 1 base, with 7 bases left in between. CDR1 and CDR2 (germline): SGHVS, FNYEAQ. The CDR3 totals 13 residues. CDR3 coding DNA: TGTGCCAGCAGCCAGGGCCGCACAGATACGCAGTATTTT. Amino acids: CASSQGRTDTQYF. The whole variable domain, remainder taken from reference TRBV7-6 and TRBJ2-3, is GAGVSQSPRYKVTKRGQDVALRCDPISGHVSLYWYRQALGQGPEFLTYFNYEAQQDKSGLPNDRFSAERPEGSISTLTIQRTEQRDSAMYRCASSQGRTDTQYFGPGTRLTVL.

This clonotype was seen many times. This chain uses TRBV12-3 or TRBV12-4 with TRBJ1-2; possibly TRBD1 for D (5 bases). The CDR3 has 13 amino acids. Trimming removed 6 bases at V and 5 bases at J, with 13 bases between. CDR3 protein: CASRWGRGYGYTF. CDR3 nucleotides: TGTGCCAGCAGGTGGGGACGGGGATATGGCTACACCTTC.

This clonotype came up many times. The rearrangement uses TRBV7-9 and TRBJ2-4, with 7 positions matching TRBD2. The trim removed 5 bases at V and 0 bases at J, leaving 10 bases unmatched. Per germline, CDR1 SEHNR and CDR2 FQNEAQ (reference sequence). CDR3 size: 17 residues. This CDR3 is CASSRGGLFLAKNIQYF. The CDR3 DNA reads as TGTGCCAGCAGCAGGGGAGGGCTCTTTCTAGCCAAAAACATTCAGTACTTC. Filled out from reference TRBV7-9 and TRBJ2-4, the complete variable domain reads DTGVSQNPRHKITKRGQNVTFRCDPISEHNRLYWYRQTLGQGPEFLTYFQNEAQLEKSRLLSDRFSAERPKGSFSTLEIQRTEQGDSAMYLCASSRGGLFLAKNIQYFGAGTRLSVL.

At least ten counts were recorded for this clonotype. The chain couples TRBV6-1 to TRBJ1-5; perhaps TRBD1 as D (5 bases). Trimming took 1 base from V and 4 from J, leaving 14 bases between them. CDR1 MNHNS and CDR2 SASEGT come from the germline V gene. The CDR3 has 16 residues. The CDR3 loop is CASSEVGHLPNQPQHF. CDR3 DNA: TGTGCCAGCAGTGAAGTTGGACACCTCCCGAATCAGCCCCAGCATTTT.

This clonotype occurred many times. The CDR3 DNA reads as TGTGCCAGTAGTATCAAGGGTAGGAGCAATCAGCCCCAGCATTTT. It codes for CASSIKGRSNQPQHF. The chain links TRBV19 to TRBJ1-5, with D unresolved. This CDR3 has 15 amino acids. V gave up 3 bases and J gave up 1 base, with 10 bases separating them. Germline CDR1 LNHDA, CDR2 SQIVND (reference sequence).

This clonotype was found many times. V gene TRBV20-1 combines with J gene TRBJ2-1, with 13 bases identical to TRBD2. With V trimmed by 6 bases and J by 4 bases, 9 bases remained unmatched. CDR1 DFQATT and CDR2 SNEGSKA come from the germline V gene (reference sequence). This CDR3 spans 16 amino acids. The CDR3 region is CSAPTTTSGGYNEQFF. The DNA for the CDR3 is TGCAGTGCGCCAACCACGACTAGCGGGGGGTACAATGAGCAGTTCTTC.

This clonotype has ten or more counts. The CDR3 spells CASSVSGGPQETQYF. CDR3 in DNA: TGTGCCAGCAGCGTCAGCGGGGGGCCCCAAGAGACCCAGTACTTC. This chain uses TRBV9 with TRBJ2-5, with 9 positions matching TRBD2. The germline V gene encodes CDR1 SGDLS and CDR2 YYNGEE. This CDR3 region has 15 residues. V dropped 2 bases and J dropped 1; count of bases not matched to a gene: 3.

This clonotype was recorded many times. V gene TRBV7-6 combines with J gene TRBJ1-3; 7 bases fit TRBD1. V lost 5 bases, J lost 2 bases, and 3 bases stayed unmatched. Germline V gives CDR1 SGHVS, CDR2 FNYEAQ. The CDR3 extends over 14 amino acids. CDR3 coding DNA: TGTGCCAGCAGCCATGGACAGGCTGGAAACACCATATATTTT. Translating it yields CASSHGQAGNTIYF. The full variable domain, its missing parts supplied by reference TRBV7-6 and TRBJ1-3, is GAGVSQSPRYKVTKRGQDVALRCDPISGHVSLYWYRQALGQGPEFLTYFNYEAQQDKSGLPNDRFSAERPEGSISTLTIQRTEQRDSAMYRCASSHGQAGNTIYFGEGSWLTVV.

This clonotype was seen repeatedly, ten times or more. The chain combines TRBV5-1 with TRBJ1-6; D unclear. CDR3 length: 14 amino acids. Between the trimmed V and J ends, which lost 4 bases and 6 bases, there was a span of 11 bases. CDR1 and CDR2 (germline): SGHRS, YFSETQ. CDR3 DNA: TGCGCCAGCAGCGACCGGGGATTTAATTCACCCCTCCACTTT. As protein: CASSDRGFNSPLHF.

This clonotype was counted ten times or more. The V gene is TRBV7-2, the J gene TRBJ2-1, with 8 bases fitting TRBD1. The CDR3 is 14 residues long. CDR1 is SGHTA, CDR2 FQGNSA, per germline. Germline trimming cut 3 bases from V and 7 bases from J; bases unmatched to any gene: 5. The CDR3: CASSFRTGTNEQFF. The CDR3 coding sequence is TGTGCCAGCAGCTTCCGGACAGGGACGAATGAGCAGTTCTTC.

This clonotype came up many times. This rearrangement joins TRBV6-5 to TRBJ2-3; TRBD2 aligns across 10 bases. The CDR3 is made up of 17 amino acids. The ends lost 5 bases at V and 0 bases at J; junction bases unmatched: 8. Germline CDR1 MNHEY, CDR2 SVGAGI. CDR3 residues: CASSPQRGGRSTDTQYF. The CDR3 DNA follows: TGTGCCAGCAGTCCCCAGCGGGGGGGTCGGAGCACAGATACGCAGTATTTT.

This clonotype was recorded many times. The chain joins TRBV7-8 to TRBJ2-1; D may be TRBD2 (5 bases). Trimming took off 5 bases at V and 8 bases at J, with 16 bases between the two ends. The germline CDR1 and CDR2 sequences are SGHVS and FQNEAQ. This CDR3 region has 14 residues. CDR3 nucleotide sequence: TGTGCCAGCAGCCCCCTCCCCGCCGGGGATGAGCAGTTCTTC. Its protein is CASSPLPAGDEQFF.

This clonotype was recorded many times. The chain joins TRBV6-2 or TRBV6-3 to TRBJ2-7; 7 positions match TRBD1. J was trimmed by 5 bases and V by 4 bases; bases with no gene match: 14. From germline, CDR1 is MNHEY and CDR2 SVGEGT. This CDR3 contains 16 residues. The CDR3 protein is CASSSFGEQGFNEQYF. CDR3 DNA: TGTGCCAGCAGTTCATTTGGCGAACAGGGGTTTAACGAGCAGTACTTC.

This clonotype was seen repeatedly, ten times or more. The V call is TRBV7-2, the J call TRBJ1-5; a weak D match, TRBD1 (5 bases). There are 14 residues in the CDR3. V was trimmed by 5 bases and J by 0 bases, leaving 8 bases between them. Germline V gene data show CDR1 as SGHTA and CDR2 as FQGNSA. CDR3 sequence reads: CASSLRVSNQPQHF. The CDR3 nucleotides are TGTGCCAGCAGCCTCAGGGTTAGCAATCAGCCCCAGCATTTT. The full variable domain, with the rest looked up from reference TRBV7-2 and TRBJ1-5, is GAGVSQSPSNKVTEKGKDVELRCDPISGHTALYWYRQSLGQGLEFLIYFQGNSAPDKSGLPSDRFSAERTGGSVSTLTIQRTQQEDSAVYLCASSLRVSNQPQHFGDGTRLSIL.

In its sample, this clonotype was seen many times. This sequence joins TRBV28 and TRBJ2-7; a weak D match, TRBD1 (5 bases). V lost 8 bases to trimming and J lost 2 bases, with 13 bases between them. The V gene's germline CDR1 is MDHEN and CDR2 SYDVKM. This CDR3 has 13 amino acids. The CDR3 DNA is TGTGCCAGCGGAACCGACAGAGCCTACGAGCAGTACTTC. Translated, it gives CASGTDRAYEQYF.

This clonotype was recorded at least ten times. V usage is TRBV5-1 and J usage is TRBJ1-2; 7 positions match TRBD1. Germline CDR1 and CDR2: SGHRS and YFSETQ. V gave up 0 bases and J gave up 2 bases; unmatched junction bases: 4. The CDR3 spans 15 residues. CDR3 nucleotide sequence: TGCGCCAGCAGCTTGGATGGGGACAGCAACTATGGCTACACCTTC. This sequence encodes CASSLDGDSNYGYTF. Full variable domain (outside the CDR3, taken from reference TRBV5-1 and TRBJ1-2): KAGVTQTPRYLIKTRGQQVTLSCSPISGHRSVSWYQQTPGQGLQFLFEYFSETQRNKGNFPGRFSGRQFSNSRSEMNVSTLELGDSALYLCASSLDGDSNYGYTFGSGTRLTVV.

This clonotype was counted at least ten times. The chain couples TRBV5-1 to TRBJ2-2; the D gene is possibly TRBD1 (6 bases). V was trimmed by 7 bases and J by 4 bases, leaving 14 bases between them. Per germline, CDR1 SGHRS and CDR2 YFSETQ. CDR3 size: 14 residues. CDR3 sequence reads: CASGDTGITGELFF. DNA of the CDR3: TGCGCCAGCGGTGACACAGGGATCACCGGGGAGCTGTTTTTT.

At least ten counts were recorded for this clonotype. The J gene is TRBJ1-3, the V gene TRBV11-2; D is unclear. The CDR3 is made up of 15 amino acids. Germline V gives CDR1 SGHAT, CDR2 FQNNGV. Trimming took 1 base from V and 3 from J, leaving 10 bases between them. Here the CDR3 DNA reads TGTGCCAGCAGCTTAGGAGGCACGATTGGAAACACCATATATTTT. Protein: CASSLGGTIGNTIYF.

This clonotype was counted only a few times. The chain uses TRBV28 and TRBJ2-5, with D possibly being TRBD2 (5 bases). Looked up from germline, CDR1 is MDHEN and CDR2 is SYDVKM. The CDR3 contains 14 residues. V gave up 5 bases and J gave up 2 bases, with 12 bases separating them. This CDR3 reads CASSEPGKQETQYF. CDR3 nucleotide sequence: TGTGCCAGCAGTGAACCGGGGAAACAAGAGACCCAGTACTTC.

This clonotype was counted many times. The chain couples TRBV7-2 to TRBJ1-6; D unclear. V lost 1 base to trimming and J lost 0 bases, with 7 bases between them. CDR1 is SGHTA and CDR2 is FQGNSA in the germline V gene. The CDR3 totals 16 residues. CDR3 nucleotide sequence: TGTGCCAGCAGCTTAGGGCGGTTCTCCTATAATTCACCCCTCCACTTT. Translating gives CASSLGRFSYNSPLHF. Full variable domain (rest looked up from reference TRBV7-2 and TRBJ1-6): GAGVSQSPSNKVTEKGKDVELRCDPISGHTALYWYRQSLGQGLEFLIYFQGNSAPDKSGLPSDRFSAERTGGSVSTLTIQRTQQEDSAVYLCASSLGRFSYNSPLHFGNGTRLTVT.

This clonotype has a count of ten or more. J is TRBJ1-5 and V is TRBV6-4; D remains ambiguous. This CDR3 spans 12 amino acids. Germline V gene lookup returns CDR1 MRHNA and CDR2 SNTAGT. Trimming shortened V by 1 base and J by 7 bases, and 5 bases separated the two germline ends. This CDR3 reads CASSDLLQPQHF. In DNA, the CDR3 is TGTGCCAGCAGTGACTTATTACAGCCCCAGCATTTT.

The sample holds many counts of this clonotype. The chain joins TRBV6-6 to TRBJ1-4; D not certain. The V gene's germline CDR1 is MNHNY and CDR2 SVGAGI (reference sequence). There are 14 residues in the CDR3. The ends were cut back, 2 bases at V and 7 bases at J, with 11 bases in the middle. The CDR3 nucleotides read TGTGCCAGCAGTTACACTGGGGAGACTGAAAAACTGTTTTTT. Protein sequence: CASSYTGETEKLFF.